One sample yielded the 24 T cell receptor beta chains listed below, sequenced in a study of identical twins. TCRdb re-derived calls from the 5' RACE reads in MiXCR, one entry per CDR3 protein. Among hundreds of thousands of distinct CDR3 sequences listed, 6.5% to 9% were seen once. The sample was also reused in another study, on yellow fever vaccine responses in identical twins.

Specimen: CD8+ T cells sorted from blood. All receptors derive from a woman aged 18-29 years in good health.

The V and J genes are TRBV4-1 and TRBJ2-7, with D unclear. Germline CDR1 is MGHRA and CDR2 is YSYEKL. Trimming shortened V by 0 bases and J by 3 bases, and 6 bases separated the two germline ends. The CDR3 extends over 13 amino acids. The CDR3 nucleotides are TGCGCCAGCAGCCAAGAGGATCTCTACGAGCAGTACTTC. Its translation: CASSQEDLYEQYF.

This clonotype was seen only a few times. The V and J genes are TRBV10-1 and TRBJ2-2; D may be TRBD2 (6 bases). The CDR3 consists of 14 residues. Per germline, CDR1 WNHNN and CDR2 SYGVQD (reference sequence). Trimming pared 8 bases from V and 0 bases from J, leaving 10 bases between. The CDR3 loop reads CASSGAANTGELFF. The DNA of the CDR3 is TGCGCCAGCTCGGGAGCGGCGAACACCGGGGAGCTGTTTTTT.

The chain recombines TRBV5-6 with TRBJ2-5; TRBD1 is a possible D gene (6 bases). CDR1 and CDR2 from the germline V gene are SGHDT and YYEEEE. V lost 5 bases and J 5 bases, leaving 19 bases between the germline ends. The CDR3 is 15 residues long. For the CDR3, the DNA is TGTGCCAGCAGTGAGTCCCCAGGGGCAGCCGAGACCCAGTACTTC. Encoded protein: CASSESPGAAETQYF.

Written as DNA, the CDR3 is TGTGCCAGCAGCCAAGAGGCTTATGTGGAGGGGAGTCAGCCCCAGCATTTT. This translates into CASSQEAYVEGSQPQHF. The J gene is TRBJ1-5, the V gene TRBV4-2, with D tentatively TRBD1 (5 bases). Trimming took 0 bases from V and 6 from J, leaving 18 bases between them. Germline V gene data show CDR1 as LGHNA and CDR2 as YNFKEQ. This CDR3 contains 17 residues.

The table lists this clonotype with a few counts. The chain links TRBV6-4 to TRBJ2-3; 11 nucleotides match TRBD2. This CDR3 spans 15 amino acids. Germline CDR1 reads MRHNA; CDR2 reads SNTAGT. Trimming cost V 6 bases and J 0 bases; bases outside gene matches: 2. In nucleotides, the CDR3 is TGTGCCAGCAGAAGACTAGCGGGGAGCACAGATACGCAGTATTTT. Translated: CASRRLAGSTDTQYF.

This clonotype was detected a few times. The rearrangement links TRBV10-3 to TRBJ2-1, with TRBD2 matching 12 bases. The V gene end was trimmed by 6 bases and the J gene end by 4 bases; junction bases not matched to a gene: 1. The CDR3 consists of 14 residues. Germline V gene lookup returns CDR1 ENHRY and CDR2 SYGVKD. The CDR3 loop is CAISGLAGYNEQFF. The CDR3 DNA reads as TGTGCCATCAGCGGACTAGCGGGGTACAATGAGCAGTTCTTC.

The genes are TRBV9 and TRBJ1-1, with TRBD1 identical over 8 bases. CDR1 SGDLS and CDR2 YYNGEE come from the germline V gene. The CDR3 contains 14 residues. Trimming at V came to 4 bases and at J to 2 bases, leaving 4 bases not matched to a gene. For the CDR3, the DNA is TGTGCCAGCAGCTCCCAGGGGGCTAACACTGAAGCTTTCTTT. Amino acid sequence: CASSSQGANTEAFF.

This clonotype turned up a few times. V gene TRBV4-2 combines with J gene TRBJ2-7; 8 nucleotides match TRBD2. CDR3 length: 16 amino acids. Germline V gives CDR1 LGHNA, CDR2 YNFKEQ. V shed 4 bases, J shed 2 bases, and the junction held 10 bases outside the gene matches. CDR3 nucleotides: TGTGCCAGCAGCCCGCGGGCTAGCGGGCCCACCTACGAGCAGTACGTC. Its protein is CASSPRASGPTYEQYV.

The V and J genes are TRBV2 and TRBJ2-2, with TRBD2 matching over 11 bases. This CDR3 is 15 amino acids long. Losses at the gene ends were 6 bases for V and 4 bases for J; bases not matched to a gene: 4. Per germline, CDR1 SNHLY and CDR2 FYNNEI. The CDR3 region has the DNA TGTGCCAGCAGGTGGCTAGCGGGAGGCACCGGGGAGCTGTTTTTT. Translated: CASRWLAGGTGELFF.

V gene TRBV25-1 combines with J gene TRBJ2-1, with TRBD2 matching over 14 bases. Per germline, CDR1 MGHDK and CDR2 SYGVNS. The ends lost 7 bases at V and 1 base at J; junction bases unmatched: 12. The CDR3 contains 19 residues. The CDR3 DNA follows: TGTGCCAGCAAACCGGGGGGACTAGCGGGAGTCGGGTCCTACAATGAGCAGTTCTTC. Its translation is CASKPGGLAGVGSYNEQFF.

This clonotype was counted a few times. This chain links TRBV29-1 with TRBJ2-2; D gene unclear. The CDR3 runs 13 residues. Germline CDR1 is SQVTM and CDR2 is ANQGSEA. Deletions cut 4 bases from V and 1 base from J, with 7 bases between. The CDR3 protein is CSVAEVNTGELFF. CDR3 sequence (DNA): TGCAGCGTTGCGGAAGTGAACACCGGGGAGCTGTTTTTT.

The chain employs TRBV12-3 or TRBV12-4 and TRBJ2-2; 10 bases are a match to TRBD1. CDR3 length: 12 amino acids. Trimming at V came to 8 bases and at J to 6 bases, leaving 0 bases not matched to a gene. The CDR3 bases are TGTGCCAGCGGACAGGGGGCCGGGGAGCTGTTTTTT. Its protein product is CASGQGAGELFF.

The chain recombines TRBV11-1 with TRBJ2-5; 8 bases map to TRBD2. The CDR3 has 19 amino acids. From germline, CDR1 is SGHAT and CDR2 FQDESV (reference sequence). V shed 5 bases, J shed 0 bases, and the junction held 17 bases outside the gene matches. The CDR3 region is CASSPDEGLDFQDQETQYF. Written as DNA, the CDR3 is TGTGCCAGCAGCCCTGACGAGGGACTAGACTTTCAAGACCAAGAGACCCAGTACTTC.

This clonotype was seen at least ten times. This chain joins TRBV25-1 and TRBJ2-1; the match to TRBD1 covers 8 bases. Germline V gene data show CDR1 as MGHDK and CDR2 as SYGVNS. The CDR3 covers 15 residues. The V and J ends lost 5 bases and 4 bases, in that order; junction bases with no gene match: 7. The CDR3 protein is CASSTQGVQYNEQFF. The CDR3 region has the DNA TGTGCCAGCAGTACACAGGGGGTGCAATACAATGAGCAGTTCTTC.

The chain employs TRBV9 and TRBJ1-5, with 7 bases that match TRBD1. The CDR3 length is 15 residues. V was pared by 4 bases and J by 2 bases, with 6 bases of the junction left unmatched. Germline V gene sequence: CDR1 SGDLS, CDR2 YYNGEE. The CDR3 nucleotides are TGTGCCAGCAGCTCGACAGGGTCGGGCAATCAGCCCCAGCATTTT. Amino acid sequence: CASSSTGSGNQPQHF.

This clonotype was observed many times. The rearrangement uses TRBV27 and TRBJ2-7, with a tentative D call TRBD2 (5 bases). The CDR3 is made up of 12 amino acids. The germline V and J ends were trimmed by 3 bases and 3 bases, with 6 bases remaining between them. Germline V gene sequence: CDR1 MNHEY, CDR2 SMNVEV (reference sequence). CDR3 sequence reads: CASSFRGYEQYF. CDR3 coding DNA: TGTGCCAGCAGTTTCCGGGGCTACGAGCAGTACTTC.

This chain connects TRBV19 to TRBJ2-1; D unclear. Per the germline V gene, CDR1 is LNHDA and CDR2 is SQIVND (reference sequence). V was cut by 3 bases and J by 8 bases, with 8 bases left in between. The CDR3 runs 12 residues. As DNA, the CDR3 is TGTGCCAGTAGTATTGTGTGGGATGAGCAGTTCTTC. Translating gives CASSIVWDEQFF. The whole variable domain, remainder taken from reference TRBV19 and TRBJ2-1, is DGGITQSPKYLFRKEGQNVTLSCEQNLNHDAMYWYRQDPGQGLRLIYYSQIVNDFQKGDIAEGYSVSREKKESFPLTVTSAQKNPTAFYLCASSIVWDEQFFGPGTRLTVL.

In this sample, this clonotype turned up many times. DNA of the CDR3: TGTGCCAGCAGCCTCACAGGGAATGAGCAGTTCTTC. It is translated as CASSLTGNEQFF. The rearrangement uses TRBV6-5 and TRBJ2-1, with D possibly being TRBD1 (6 bases). There are 12 residues in the CDR3. V lost 6 bases and J lost 7, with 10 bases in between. CDR1 and CDR2 from the germline V gene are MNHEY and SVGAGI.

The gene calls are TRBV3-1 and TRBJ2-7, with 7 bases aligning to TRBD2. With 3 bases clipped from V and 5 bases from J, the junction kept 13 bases outside the gene matches. The CDR3 covers 16 residues. Germline CDR1 and CDR2: LGHDT and YNNKEL (reference sequence). The CDR3: CASSQLLYGTMDEQYF. CDR3 DNA sequence: TGTGCCAGCAGCCAGCTTCTATACGGGACTATGGACGAGCAGTACTTC.

A few counts support this clonotype. This chain uses TRBV20-1 with TRBJ2-2, with a weak D call TRBD2 (5 bases). Germline V gene data show CDR1 as DFQATT and CDR2 as SNEGSKA (reference sequence). V lost 0 bases and J 1 base, leaving 12 bases between the germline ends. The CDR3 consists of 16 residues. This CDR3 reads CSARDRRRENTGELFF. For the CDR3, the DNA is TGCAGTGCTAGAGATAGGCGACGGGAGAACACCGGGGAGCTGTTTTTT.

This clonotype showed up just a few times. The gene calls are TRBV6-2 or TRBV6-3 and TRBJ2-2; D perhaps matches TRBD2 (6 bases). Germline V gives CDR1 MNHEY, CDR2 SVGEGT. This CDR3 comprises 15 residues. Trimming left V 2 bases short and J 3 bases short, with 10 bases between. The CDR3 sequence: CASSYPSVYTGELFF. The CDR3 region has the DNA TGTGCCAGCAGTTACCCTAGCGTCTACACCGGGGAGCTGTTTTTT.

This clonotype has only a few counts. The chain employs TRBV7-8 and TRBJ2-5; 12 bases are a match to TRBD2. This CDR3 is 16 amino acids long. Trimming removed 5 bases from V and 5 bases from J; junction bases left unmatched: 9. Germline V gene lookup returns CDR1 SGHVS and CDR2 FQNEAQ. As DNA, the CDR3 is TGTGCCAGCAGCCCGAGGACTAGCGGGGCCTTGGAGACCCAGTACTTC. It codes for CASSPRTSGALETQYF.

The chain uses TRBV20-1 and TRBJ2-7; 7 bases match TRBD2. The CDR3 extends over 16 amino acids. From germline, CDR1 is DFQATT and CDR2 SNEGSKA (reference sequence). V trimming: 0 bases; J trimming: 1 base; junction bases outside the gene matches: 9. CDR3 residues: CSARDFSTSESYEQYF. The CDR3 DNA follows: TGCAGTGCTAGAGATTTCAGTACTAGCGAGTCCTACGAGCAGTACTTC.

This clonotype was picked up a small number of times. V is TRBV3-1 and J is TRBJ2-5, with D hard to call. The CDR3 is made up of 15 amino acids. V dropped 3 bases and J dropped 5 bases, with 16 bases sitting between them. CDR1 is LGHDT, CDR2 YNNKEL, per germline (reference sequence). The CDR3 coding sequence is TGTGCCAGCAGCCACCTAGGAAGCCCCTCGGAGACCCAGTACTTC. Its protein product is CASSHLGSPSETQYF.